These 7 T cell receptor beta chains were all obtained from the same sample, sequenced in a study of technical replicates of blood from a handful of donors. Generated by immunoSEQ multiplex PCR, the TCRdb table keeps only in-frame clones and is missing some. The table has 50,000 to 70,000 clones, 93% seen once. Sequencing was performed on PBMCs. Receptor source: a human donor in good health. Some clones in this sample may be carry-over from other donors' samples.

V usage is TRBV9 and J usage is TRBJ1-3; D possibly corresponds to TRBD1 (6 bases). Germline CDR1 reads SGDLS; CDR2 reads YYNGEE. Between the trimmed V and J ends, which lost 0 bases and 1 base, there was a span of 8 bases. This CDR3 is 15 amino acids long. The CDR3 spells CASSVVGGSGNTIYF. CDR3 nucleotide sequence: TGTGCCAGCAGCGTAGTAGGGGGATCTGGAAACACCATATATTTT.

The V gene is TRBV5-1, the J gene TRBJ2-7, with 8 nucleotides matching TRBD2. Germline V gives CDR1 SGHRS, CDR2 YFSETQ. CDR3 length: 15 residues. After removal of 1 base from V and 5 bases from J, the junction contained 8 bases not matched to a gene. Here the CDR3 DNA reads TGCGCCAGCAGCTTGAGCGGGGGCAGGTACGACGAGCAGTACTTC. Translating it yields CASSLSGGRYDEQYF.

V usage is TRBV27 and J usage is TRBJ1-2; D is possibly TRBD1 (5 bases). This CDR3 has 15 amino acids. Between the trimmed V and J ends, which lost 2 bases and 3 bases, there was a span of 13 bases. The V gene's germline CDR1 is MNHEY and CDR2 SMNVEV (reference sequence). The CDR3 DNA follows: TGTGCCAGCAGTTTACGCTACCCCAGGGACTATGGCTACACCTTC. It translates to CASSLRYPRDYGYTF.

The genes are TRBV2 and TRBJ2-5; D perhaps matches TRBD2 (6 bases). Looked up from germline, CDR1 is SNHLY and CDR2 is FYNNEI. The CDR3 covers 13 residues. V was trimmed by 5 bases and J by 5 bases, leaving 12 bases between them. The CDR3 loop reads CASSSGTWETQYF. In DNA, the CDR3 is TGTGCCAGCAGTTCCGGGACTTGGGAGACCCAGTACTTC.

This chain connects TRBV7-3 to TRBJ2-7; D is perhaps TRBD1 (6 bases). CDR1 is SGHTA, CDR2 FQGTGA, per germline. The V gene lost 2 bases and the J gene lost 4 bases, with 15 bases spanning the gap. This CDR3 comprises 15 residues. CDR3: CASSLYGQGQYEQYF. The DNA of the CDR3 is TGTGCCAGCAGCTTATATGGGCAGGGGCAGTACGAGCAGTACTTC.

The chain is built from TRBV4-3 and TRBJ2-7; 9 nucleotides align to TRBD1. The CDR3 has 18 amino acids. Germline trimming cut 0 bases from V and 2 bases from J; bases unmatched to any gene: 11. Germline-derived CDR1 and CDR2 are LGHNA and YSLEER. CDR3 region: CASSQDLIGQGKTYEQYF. The CDR3 DNA sequence: TGCGCCAGCAGCCAAGATCTTATTGGACAGGGGAAGACCTACGAGCAGTACTTC.

V usage is TRBV18 and J usage is TRBJ1-6; the D is unclear. The CDR3 spans 14 residues. V lost 3 bases and J lost 6, with 9 bases in between. The V gene's germline CDR1 is KGHSH and CDR2 LQKENI. Here the CDR3 reads CASSPGLVNSPLHF. The DNA for the CDR3 is TGTGCCAGCTCACCCGGTCTAGTTAATTCACCCCTCCACTTT.